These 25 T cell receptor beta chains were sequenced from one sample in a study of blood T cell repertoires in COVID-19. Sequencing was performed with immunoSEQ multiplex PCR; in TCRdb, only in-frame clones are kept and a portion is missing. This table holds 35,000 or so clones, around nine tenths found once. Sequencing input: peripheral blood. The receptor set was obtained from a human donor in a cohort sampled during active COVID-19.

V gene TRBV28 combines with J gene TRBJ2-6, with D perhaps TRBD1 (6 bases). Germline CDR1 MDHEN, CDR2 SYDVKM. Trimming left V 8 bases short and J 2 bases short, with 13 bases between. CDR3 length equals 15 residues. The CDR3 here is CASGPRGPGANVLTF. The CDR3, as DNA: TGTGCCAGCGGCCCCAGGGGCCCTGGGGCCAACGTCCTGACTTTC.

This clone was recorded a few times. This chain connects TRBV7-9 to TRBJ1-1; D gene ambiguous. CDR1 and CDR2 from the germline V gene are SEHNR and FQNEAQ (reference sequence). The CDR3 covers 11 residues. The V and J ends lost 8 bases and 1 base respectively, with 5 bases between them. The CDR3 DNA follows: TGTGCCAGCGGAGCGAACACTGAAGCTTTCTTT. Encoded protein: CASGANTEAFF.

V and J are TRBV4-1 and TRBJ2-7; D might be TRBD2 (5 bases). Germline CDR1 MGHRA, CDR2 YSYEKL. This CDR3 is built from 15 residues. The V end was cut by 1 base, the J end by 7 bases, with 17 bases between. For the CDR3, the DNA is TGCGCCAGCAGCCAAGCCGGAGCGCCGAGGAGGGAGCAGTACTTC. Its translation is CASSQAGAPRREQYF.

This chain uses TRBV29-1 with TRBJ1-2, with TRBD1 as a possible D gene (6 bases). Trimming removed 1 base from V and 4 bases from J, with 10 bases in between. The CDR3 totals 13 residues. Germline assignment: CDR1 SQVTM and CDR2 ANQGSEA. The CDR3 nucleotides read TGCAGCGTTGAAGGGGGGCTGGGCTATGGCTACACCTTC. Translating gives CSVEGGLGYGYTF.

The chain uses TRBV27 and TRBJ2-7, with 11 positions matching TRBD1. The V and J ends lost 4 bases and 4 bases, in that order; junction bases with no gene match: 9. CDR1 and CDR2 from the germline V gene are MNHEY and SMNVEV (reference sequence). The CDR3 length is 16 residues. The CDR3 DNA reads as TGTGCCAGCAGTTCCCCAAGGACAGGGGGCGTGTACGAGCAGTACTTC. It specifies CASSSPRTGGVYEQYF.

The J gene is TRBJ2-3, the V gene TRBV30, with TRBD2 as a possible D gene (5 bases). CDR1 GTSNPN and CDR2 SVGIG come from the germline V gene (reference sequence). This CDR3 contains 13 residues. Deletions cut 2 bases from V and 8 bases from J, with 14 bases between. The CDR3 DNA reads TGTGCCTGGAGTCCTTCCAGCGGCAGTACGCAGTATTTT. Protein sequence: CAWSPSSGSTQYF.

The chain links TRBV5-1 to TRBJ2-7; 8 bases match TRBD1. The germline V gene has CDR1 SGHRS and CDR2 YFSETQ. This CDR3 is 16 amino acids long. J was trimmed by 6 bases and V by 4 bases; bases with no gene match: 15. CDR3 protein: CASSTRVGQARAEQYF. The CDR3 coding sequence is TGCGCCAGCAGCACCAGAGTGGGACAGGCACGAGCCGAGCAGTACTTC.

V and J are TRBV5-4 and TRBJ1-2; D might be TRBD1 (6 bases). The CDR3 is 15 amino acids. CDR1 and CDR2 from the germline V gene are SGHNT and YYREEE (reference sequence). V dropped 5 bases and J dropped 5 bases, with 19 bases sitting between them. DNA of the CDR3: TGTGCCAGCAGTCCCGGGGGCGGGGGAAGGTATGGCTACACCTTC. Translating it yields CASSPGGGGRYGYTF.

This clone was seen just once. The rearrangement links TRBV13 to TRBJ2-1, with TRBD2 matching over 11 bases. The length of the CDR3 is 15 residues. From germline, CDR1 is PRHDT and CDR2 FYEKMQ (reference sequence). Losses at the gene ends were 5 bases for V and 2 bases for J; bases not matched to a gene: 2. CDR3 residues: CASSRSGRAYNEQFF. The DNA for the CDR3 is TGTGCCAGCAGCCGTAGCGGGAGGGCCTACAATGAGCAGTTCTTC.

The CDR3 bases are TGCGCCAGCAGCCAAGATCCGGGGTGGGACTATGGCTACACCTTC. Its translation: CASSQDPGWDYGYTF. The chain employs TRBV4-1 and TRBJ1-2; D remains unclear. Trimming removed 0 bases from V and 3 bases from J, with 11 bases in between. The CDR3 has 15 amino acids. Germline lookup yields CDR1 MGHRA and CDR2 YSYEKL.

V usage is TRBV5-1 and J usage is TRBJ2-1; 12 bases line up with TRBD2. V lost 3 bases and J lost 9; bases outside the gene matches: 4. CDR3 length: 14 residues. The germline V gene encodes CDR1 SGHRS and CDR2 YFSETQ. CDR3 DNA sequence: TGCGCCAGCAGCTCTAGCGGGAGGGGGGTTGAGCAGTTCTTC. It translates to CASSSSGRGVEQFF.

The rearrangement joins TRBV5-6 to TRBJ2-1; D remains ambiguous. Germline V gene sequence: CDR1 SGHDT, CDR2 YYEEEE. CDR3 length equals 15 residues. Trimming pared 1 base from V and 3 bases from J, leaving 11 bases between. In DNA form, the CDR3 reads TGTGCCAGCAGCTTGTACGGCGGCGGCTACAATGAGCAGTTCTTC. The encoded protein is CASSLYGGGYNEQFF. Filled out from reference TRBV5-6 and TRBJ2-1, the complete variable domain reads DAGVTQSPTHLIKTRGQQVTLRCSPKSGHDTVSWYQQALGQGPQFIFQYYEEEERQRGNFPDRFSGHQFPNYSSELNVNALLLGDSALYLCASSLYGGGYNEQFFGPGTRLTVL.

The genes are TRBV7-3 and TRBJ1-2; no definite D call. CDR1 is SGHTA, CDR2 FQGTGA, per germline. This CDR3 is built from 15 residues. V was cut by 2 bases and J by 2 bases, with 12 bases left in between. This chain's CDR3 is CASSLYPGGNYGYTF. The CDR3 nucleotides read TGTGCCAGCAGCTTATATCCCGGAGGGAACTATGGCTACACCTTC.

CDR3 sequence (DNA): TGTGCCAGCAGTCCCCCCCGGAGATTGGCGGACATTCAGTACTTC. It encodes CASSPPRRLADIQYF. The chain combines TRBV28 with TRBJ2-4, with D unclear. Germline CDR1 is MDHEN and CDR2 is SYDVKM. The CDR3 length is 15 residues. Between the trimmed V and J ends, which lost 5 bases and 8 bases, there was a span of 19 bases.

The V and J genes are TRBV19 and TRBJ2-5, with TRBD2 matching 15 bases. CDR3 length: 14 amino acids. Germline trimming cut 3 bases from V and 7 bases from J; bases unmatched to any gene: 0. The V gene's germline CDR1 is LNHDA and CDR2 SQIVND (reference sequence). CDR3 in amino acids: CASSMGLAGGTQYF. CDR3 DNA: TGTGCCAGTAGTATGGGACTAGCGGGAGGGACCCAGTACTTC. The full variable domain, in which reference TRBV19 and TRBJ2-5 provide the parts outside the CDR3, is DGGITQSPKYLFRKEGQNVTLSCEQNLNHDAMYWYRQDPGQGLRLIYYSQIVNDFQKGDIAEGYSVSREKKESFPLTVTSAQKNPTAFYLCASSMGLAGGTQYFGPGTRLLVL.

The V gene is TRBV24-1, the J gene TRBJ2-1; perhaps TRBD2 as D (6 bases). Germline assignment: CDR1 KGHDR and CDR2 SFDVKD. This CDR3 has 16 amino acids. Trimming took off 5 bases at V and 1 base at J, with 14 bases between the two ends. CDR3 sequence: CATSGYGGYSYNEQFF. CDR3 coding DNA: TGTGCCACCAGTGGGTATGGGGGGTATTCCTACAATGAGCAGTTCTTC.

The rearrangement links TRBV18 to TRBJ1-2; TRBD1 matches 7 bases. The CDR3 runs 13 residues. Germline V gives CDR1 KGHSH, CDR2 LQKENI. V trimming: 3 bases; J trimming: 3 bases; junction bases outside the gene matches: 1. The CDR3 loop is CASSPRGDYGYTF. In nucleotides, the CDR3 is TGTGCCAGCTCACCCAGGGGGGACTATGGCTACACCTTC. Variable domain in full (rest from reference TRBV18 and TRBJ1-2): NAGVMQNPRHLVRRRGQEARLRCSPMKGHSHVYWYRQLPEEGLKFMVYLQKENIIDESGMPKERFSAEFPKEGPSILRIQQVVRGDSAAYFCASSPRGDYGYTFGSGTRLTVV.

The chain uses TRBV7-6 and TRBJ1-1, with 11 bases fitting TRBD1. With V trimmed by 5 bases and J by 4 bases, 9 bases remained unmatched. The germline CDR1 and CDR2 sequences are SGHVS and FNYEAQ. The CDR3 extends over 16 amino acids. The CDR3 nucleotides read TGTGCCAGCAGCCACCGGGACAGGGGGTATGGCACTGAAGCTTTCTTT. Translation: CASSHRDRGYGTEAFF.

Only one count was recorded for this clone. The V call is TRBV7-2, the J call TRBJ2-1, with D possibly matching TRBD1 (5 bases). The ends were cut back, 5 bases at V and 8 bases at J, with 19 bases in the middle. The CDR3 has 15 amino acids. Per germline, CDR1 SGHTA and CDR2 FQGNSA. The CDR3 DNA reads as TGTGCCAGCAGCCGTTCGATGTTAGACAGACATGAGCAGTTCTTC. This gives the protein CASSRSMLDRHEQFF.

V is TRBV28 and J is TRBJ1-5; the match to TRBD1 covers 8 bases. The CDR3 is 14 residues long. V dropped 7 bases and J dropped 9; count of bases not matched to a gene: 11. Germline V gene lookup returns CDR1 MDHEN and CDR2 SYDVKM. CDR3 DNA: TGTGCCAGCACAAAGACAGGGGAAAATGGGCCCCAGCATTTT. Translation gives CASTKTGENGPQHF.

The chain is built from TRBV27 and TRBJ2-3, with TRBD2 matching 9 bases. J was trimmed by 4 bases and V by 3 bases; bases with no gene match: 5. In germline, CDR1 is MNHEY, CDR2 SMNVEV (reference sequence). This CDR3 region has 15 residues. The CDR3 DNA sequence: TGTGCCAGCAGTTTGCGGGAGGGAGTCGCAGATACGCAGTATTTT. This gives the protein CASSLREGVADTQYF.

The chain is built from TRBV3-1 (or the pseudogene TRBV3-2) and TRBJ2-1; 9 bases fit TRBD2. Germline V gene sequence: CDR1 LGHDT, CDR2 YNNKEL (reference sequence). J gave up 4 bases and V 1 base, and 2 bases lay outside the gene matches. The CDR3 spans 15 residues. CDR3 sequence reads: CASSQGSGGYNEQFF. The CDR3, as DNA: TGTGCCAGCAGCCAAGGTAGCGGGGGTTACAATGAGCAGTTCTTC.

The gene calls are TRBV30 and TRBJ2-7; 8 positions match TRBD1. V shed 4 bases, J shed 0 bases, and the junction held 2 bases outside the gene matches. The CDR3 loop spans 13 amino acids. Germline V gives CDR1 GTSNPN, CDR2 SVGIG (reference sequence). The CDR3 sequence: CAWNRGVSYEQYF. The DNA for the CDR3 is TGTGCCTGGAACAGGGGGGTCTCCTACGAGCAGTACTTC. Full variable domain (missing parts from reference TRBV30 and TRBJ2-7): SQTIHQWPATLVQPVGSPLSLECTVEGTSNPNLYWYRQAAGRGLQLLFYSVGIGQISSEVPQNLSASRPQDRQFILSSKKLLLSDSGFYLCAWNRGVSYEQYFGPGTRLTVT.

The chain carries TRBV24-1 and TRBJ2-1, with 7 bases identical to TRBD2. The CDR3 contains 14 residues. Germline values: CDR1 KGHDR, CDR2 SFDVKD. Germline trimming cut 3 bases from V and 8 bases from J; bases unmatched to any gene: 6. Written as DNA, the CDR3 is TGTGCCACCAGTGATCCTGGGAGGGTCGATGAGCAGTTCTTC. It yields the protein CATSDPGRVDEQFF.

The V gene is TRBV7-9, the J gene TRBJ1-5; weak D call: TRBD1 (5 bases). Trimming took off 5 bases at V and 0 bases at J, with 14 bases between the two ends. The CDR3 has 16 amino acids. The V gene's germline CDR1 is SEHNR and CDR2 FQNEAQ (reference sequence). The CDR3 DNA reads TGTGCCAGCAGCCCGGGACTGGGCAATAGCAATCAGCCCCAGCATTTT. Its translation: CASSPGLGNSNQPQHF.